These 20 T cell receptor beta chains were sequenced from one sample in a study of multiple sclerosis patients with progressive multifocal leukoencephalopathy (dated by TCRdb to the late 2010s). The library came from the immunoSEQ multiplex PCR assay. In its TCRdb copy, this immuneACCESS table keeps in-frame sequences only and misses some clones. Where compared with another copy, unresolved V genes explain less than half of these, and the others have no known cause. The sample profile shows 25,000 or so clones; 91% of them were found once. The top ten hold 2% to 2.5% of the sample. The sample's time point label, in plain terms: more than ten months of natalizumab therapy. Sample treatment or condition, as interpreted from the label and publication: on natalizumab therapy at sampling. The sequencing used PBMCs, collected from a patient treated with natalizumab. These receptors originate from a man under 40 with multiple sclerosis.

The chain links TRBV7-8 to TRBJ1-2; no clear D. Trimming pared 0 bases from V and 1 base from J, leaving 9 bases between. The CDR3 is 15 amino acids. Germline V gives CDR1 SGHVS, CDR2 FQNEAQ. CDR3 protein: CASSLAKGGNYGYTF. The CDR3 coding sequence is TGTGCCAGCAGCTTAGCTAAGGGAGGTAACTATGGCTACACCTTC.

This clone was observed a few times. This chain joins TRBV4-1 and TRBJ2-1; TRBD2 is a possible D gene (5 bases). CDR3 length: 15 residues. V gave up 0 bases and J gave up 3 bases, with 9 bases separating them. In germline, CDR1 is MGHRA, CDR2 YSYEKL. The CDR3 sequence: CASSQDDRDYNEQFF. In nucleotides, the CDR3 is TGCGCCAGCAGCCAAGATGATCGGGACTACAATGAGCAGTTCTTC.

This chain connects TRBV5-8 to TRBJ2-7, with D maybe TRBD1 (6 bases). The V end was cut by 3 bases, the J end by 0 bases, with 10 bases between. The CDR3 spans 14 residues. CDR1 is SGHTS and CDR2 is YDEGEE in the germline V gene. The CDR3 spells CASSSRGSSYEQYF. The CDR3 DNA reads TGTGCCAGCAGCTCCAGGGGTAGCTCCTACGAGCAGTACTTC. Supplemented by reference TRBV5-8 and TRBJ2-7, the full variable domain reads EAGVTQSPTHLIKTRGQQATLRCSPISGHTSVYWYQQALGLGLQFLLWYDEGEERNRGNFPPRFSGRQFPNYSSELNVNALELEDSALYLCASSSRGSSYEQYFGPGTRLTVT.

The chain is built from TRBV7-9 and TRBJ2-7, with 9 bases identical to TRBD1. Germline assignment: CDR1 SEHNR and CDR2 FQNEAQ (reference sequence). The CDR3 runs 15 residues. J lost 2 bases, V lost 1 base, and 3 bases had no gene match. The CDR3 here is CASSLDRQGAYEQYV. As DNA, the CDR3 is TGTGCCAGCAGCTTAGACCGACAGGGGGCCTACGAGCAGTACGTC.

The V gene is TRBV19, the J gene TRBJ1-1, with a possible D match to TRBD1 (6 bases). The germline V and J ends were trimmed by 7 bases and 0 bases, with 15 bases remaining between them. CDR1 LNHDA and CDR2 SQIVND come from the germline V gene (reference sequence). The CDR3 consists of 15 residues. The CDR3 loop is CASKKTGTMNTEAFF. The CDR3, as DNA: TGTGCCAGTAAAAAGACAGGAACTATGAACACTGAAGCTTTCTTT.

The chain combines TRBV7-2 with TRBJ1-6; 7 positions agree with TRBD1. CDR1 and CDR2 (germline): SGHTA, FQGNSA. The V and J ends lost 3 bases and 7 bases, in that order; junction bases with no gene match: 6. This CDR3 spans 15 amino acids. CDR3 region: CASSLAGGTNSPLHF. The CDR3, as DNA: TGTGCCAGCAGCTTGGCAGGGGGAACAAATTCACCCCTCCACTTT.

This chain joins TRBV5-1 and TRBJ1-5; 7 nucleotides match TRBD1. This CDR3 has 15 residues. CDR1 and CDR2 from the germline V gene are SGHRS and YFSETQ. V shed 4 bases, J shed 6 bases, and the junction held 10 bases outside the gene matches. The CDR3 bases are TGCGCCAGCAGCCTAGGGGGCGCCGACCGTCAGCCCCAGCATTTT. This encodes CASSLGGADRQPQHF.

The rearrangement uses TRBV9 and TRBJ2-1; a possible D gene is TRBD2 (6 bases). The germline gives CDR1 SGDLS, CDR2 YYNGEE. The germline V and J ends were trimmed by 0 bases and 3 bases, with 10 bases remaining between them. The CDR3 consists of 15 residues. CDR3 sequence (DNA): TGTGCCAGCAGCGTAGCTTGGGAGGTCTACAATGAGCAGTTCTTC. This translates into CASSVAWEVYNEQFF. The variable domain in full, completed from reference TRBV9 and TRBJ2-1, reads DSGVTQTPKHLITATGQRVTLRCSPRSGDLSVYWYQQSLDQGLQFLIQYYNGEERAKGNILERFSAQQFPDLHSELNLSSLELGDSALYFCASSVAWEVYNEQFFGPGTRLTVL.

The chain uses TRBV28 and TRBJ2-7; tentative D call: TRBD1 (6 bases). The CDR3 covers 14 residues. The V gene's germline CDR1 is MDHEN and CDR2 SYDVKM. With 11 bases removed from V and 1 base from J, the gap between germline ends came to 18 bases. The CDR3 nucleotides read TGTGCCGCGGCGTCCGGGACAATATCCTACGAGCAGTACTTC. Translation: CAAASGTISYEQYF.

This clone was detected only a few times. This rearrangement joins TRBV6-1 to TRBJ1-3; D is ambiguous. Germline-derived CDR1 and CDR2 are MNHNS and SASEGT. The germline V and J ends were trimmed by 7 bases and 4 bases, with 11 bases remaining between them. This CDR3 has 13 residues. The CDR3 coding sequence is TGTGCCAGCACGCCCTCTCAGGGAAACACCATATATTTT. It yields the protein CASTPSQGNTIYF.

The V and J genes are TRBV27 and TRBJ1-1; D gene unclear. The CDR3 has 13 residues. V lost 3 bases to trimming and J lost 1 base, with 6 bases between them. In germline, CDR1 is MNHEY, CDR2 SMNVEV (reference sequence). CDR3 DNA: TGTGCCAGCAGTTTCCGGCAGAACACTGAAGCTTTCTTT. This sequence encodes CASSFRQNTEAFF.

The V and J genes are TRBV2 and TRBJ2-7; tentatively, D is TRBD1 (6 bases). V was cut by 7 bases and J by 9 bases, with 16 bases left in between. CDR1 and CDR2 from the germline V gene are SNHLY and FYNNEI. This CDR3 has 12 amino acids. For the CDR3, the DNA is TGTGCCAGCAAGGGGGAACTGCCGTGGCAGTACTTC. Encoded protein: CASKGELPWQYF.

The chain carries TRBV19 and TRBJ1-1; D not resolved. The CDR3 sequence is 12 residues long. V gave up 5 bases and J gave up 3 bases, with 7 bases separating them. The germline gives CDR1 LNHDA, CDR2 SQIVND (reference sequence). The CDR3: CASSSYYTEAFF. The CDR3, as DNA: TGTGCCAGTAGTTCATACTACACTGAAGCTTTCTTT.

The V gene is TRBV6-1, the J gene TRBJ2-7; D not resolved. The CDR3 has 11 residues. Trimming left V 3 bases short and J 5 bases short, with 5 bases between. From germline, CDR1 is MNHNS and CDR2 SASEGT. CDR3 protein: CASSDWNEQYF. As DNA, the CDR3 is TGTGCCAGCAGTGATTGGAACGAGCAGTACTTC.

This clone came up once. The CDR3: CASSPPDRQSTDTQYF. CDR3 DNA sequence: TGTGCCAGCAGCCCCCCTGATCGACAGAGCACAGATACGCAGTATTTT. The rearrangement uses TRBV5-4 and TRBJ2-3; a possible D gene is TRBD1 (5 bases). Trimming left V 4 bases short and J 0 bases short, with 15 bases between. Germline values: CDR1 SGHNT, CDR2 YYREEE (reference sequence). This CDR3 region has 16 residues.

The CDR3 loop reads CASSPFSASRKERADTQYF. CDR3 DNA: TGTGCCAGCAGCCCCTTTTCGGCTAGCAGGAAGGAGAGGGCAGATACGCAGTATTTT. The chain couples TRBV7-9 to TRBJ2-3, with D possibly matching TRBD2 (5 bases). Germline values: CDR1 SEHNR, CDR2 FQNEAQ (reference sequence). V was shortened by 5 bases and J by 4 bases, with 28 bases between the two germline ends. This CDR3 contains 19 residues.

This clone came up a few times. The chain links TRBV11-2 to TRBJ2-1, with 7 bases aligning to TRBD2. Looked up from germline, CDR1 is SGHAT and CDR2 is FQNNGV. The CDR3 loop spans 17 amino acids. The V gene end was trimmed by 5 bases and the J gene end by 4 bases; junction bases not matched to a gene: 14. The CDR3 sequence: CASSHHPLAVNYNEQFF. DNA for the CDR3: TGTGCCAGCAGCCACCACCCCCTAGCGGTAAATTACAATGAGCAGTTCTTC.

The chain joins TRBV14 to TRBJ2-1, with 7 bases fitting TRBD2. Germline V gene sequence: CDR1 SGHDN, CDR2 FVKESK. The CDR3 runs 15 residues. The V segment lost 1 base and the J segment 1 base; nucleotides outside the gene matches: 1. The CDR3 region is CASSQGAGSYNEQFF. The CDR3 region has the DNA TGTGCCAGCAGCCAAGGAGCGGGGTCCTACAATGAGCAGTTCTTC.

The sample holds one count of this clone. This chain joins TRBV6-5 and TRBJ1-5; tentatively, D is TRBD1 (5 bases). The length of the CDR3 is 14 residues. Trimming left V 5 bases short and J 1 base short, with 9 bases between. Per the germline V gene, CDR1 is MNHEY and CDR2 is SVGAGI. The CDR3 nucleotides read TGTGCCAGCAGTCGGCAGGGAAGCAATCAGCCCCAGCATTTT. This encodes CASSRQGSNQPQHF.

The V call is TRBV9, the J call TRBJ2-1; 14 bases are shared with TRBD2. V shed 6 bases, J shed 6 bases, and the junction held 11 bases outside the gene matches. CDR3 length: 17 amino acids. CDR1 is SGDLS and CDR2 is YYNGEE in the germline V gene. The CDR3 region has the DNA TGTGCCAGCACGGAGCTCCCCGGGACTAGCGGGAGCAATGAGCAGTTCTTC. This gives the protein CASTELPGTSGSNEQFF.